The 13 T cell receptor beta chains below all came from one sample that was sequenced in a study of cytomegalovirus exposure and HLA in healthy donors. Use of 60 Vbeta and 13 Jbeta primers characterized the PCR. TCRdb keeps only in-frame clones here, not all; method: immunoSEQ multiplex PCR. This repertoire shows about 120,000 clones, around 77% found once; its top ten account for around 15%. The sequenced material came from PBMCs. The receptors derive from a middle-aged man in good health and CMV-seropositive.

About this clone itself: A read error may account for a junction end that differs from germline. This chain joins TRBV6-5 and TRBJ2-1; D is unclear. The length of the CDR3 is 11 residues. Germline assignment: CDR1 MNHEY and CDR2 SVGAGI. The CDR3 region has the DNA TGTGCCAGCAATTCCTTCAATGAGCAGTTCTTC. It encodes CASNSFNEQFF.

This chain joins TRBV11-2 and TRBJ2-1; tentatively, D is TRBD2 (5 bases). Trimming took off 3 bases at V and 7 bases at J, with 10 bases between the two ends. In germline, CDR1 is SGHAT, CDR2 FQNNGV. There are 13 residues in the CDR3. CDR3 nucleotide sequence: TGTGCCAGCAGCTTGTGGACTGGAAATGAGCAGTTCTTC. This sequence encodes CASSLWTGNEQFF.

V and J are TRBV10-2 and TRBJ2-1; 8 nucleotides align to TRBD1. V trimming: 5 bases; J trimming: 4 bases; junction bases outside the gene matches: 16. CDR1 and CDR2 from the germline V gene are WSHSY and SAAADI. The CDR3 totals 18 residues. The chain's CDR3 is CASSLDGLRGRGYNEQFF. In DNA, the CDR3 is TGCGCCAGCAGTTTGGATGGACTCAGGGGGCGAGGATACAATGAGCAGTTCTTC.

The V gene is TRBV10-3, the J gene TRBJ1-1; maybe TRBD1 (5 bases). Trimming removed 2 bases at V and 5 bases at J, with 12 bases between. Looked up from germline, CDR1 is ENHRY and CDR2 is SYGVKD. CDR3 length: 14 amino acids. The CDR3 spells CAISEGQPGTEAFF. In DNA, the CDR3 is TGTGCCATCAGTGAGGGACAACCTGGTACTGAAGCTTTCTTT.

The chain recombines TRBV5-5 with TRBJ2-3, with 11 bases that match TRBD1. Germline assignment: CDR1 SGHKS and CDR2 YYEKEE (reference sequence). This CDR3 region has 16 residues. The junction had 9 bases not matched to a gene; V was cut back by 4 bases and J by 5 bases. The CDR3 DNA follows: TGTGCCAGCAGCAGATCCGGGACAGGGGGGGGAGATACGCAGTATTTT. Amino acids: CASSRSGTGGGDTQYF. Looking up the rest from reference TRBV5-5 and TRBJ2-3 gives the full variable domain: DAGVTQSPTHLIKTRGQQVTLRCSPISGHKSVSWYQQVLGQGPQFIFQYYEKEERGRGNFPDRFSARQFPNYSSELNVNALLLGDSALYLCASSRSGTGGGDTQYFGPGTRLTVL.

The chain uses TRBV2 and TRBJ2-3, with 10 nucleotides matching TRBD1. The V segment lost 6 bases and the J segment 1 base; nucleotides outside the gene matches: 13. Germline CDR1 and CDR2: SNHLY and FYNNEI. This CDR3 contains 18 residues. CDR3 coding DNA: TGTGCCAGCAGGGGGGCCGGGACAGGGGCCTCGGGCACAGATACGCAGTATTTT. Translated, it gives CASRGAGTGASGTDTQYF.

The chain is built from TRBV29-1 and TRBJ2-7; TRBD1 agrees at 8 bases. J lost 2 bases, V lost 7 bases, and 7 bases had no gene match. The CDR3 has 13 residues. The V gene's germline CDR1 is SQVTM and CDR2 ANQGSEA. The CDR3 reads CSAGGTGAYEQYF. In nucleotides, the CDR3 is TGCAGCGCTGGAGGGACAGGCGCCTACGAGCAGTACTTC.

The rearrangement uses TRBV6-5 and TRBJ1-2, with TRBD1 matching over 10 bases. Trimming cost V 2 bases and J 8 bases; bases outside gene matches: 5. Germline values: CDR1 MNHEY, CDR2 SVGAGI. The CDR3 runs to 14 residues. CDR3: CASSYGRQGAGYTF. The DNA for the CDR3 is TGTGCCAGCAGTTACGGGAGACAGGGGGCGGGCTACACCTTC.

This CDR3 reads CASSLDPSGDYNEQFF. CDR3 coding DNA: TGTGCCAGCAGTCTCGACCCTAGCGGGGACTACAATGAGCAGTTCTTC. This sequence joins TRBV28 and TRBJ2-1; 9 bases are a match to TRBD2. Germline trimming cut 5 bases from V and 3 bases from J; bases unmatched to any gene: 8. This CDR3 contains 16 residues. Germline-derived CDR1 and CDR2 are MDHEN and SYDVKM. The full variable domain, completed using reference TRBV28 and TRBJ2-1, is DVKVTQSSRYLVKRTGEKVFLECVQDMDHENMFWYRQDPGLGLRLIYFSYDVKMKEKGDIPEGYSVSREKKERFSLILESASTNQTSMYLCASSLDPSGDYNEQFFGPGTRLTVL.

This clone has only a few counts. The chain carries TRBV11-2 and TRBJ1-3, with D unresolved. Germline V gene data show CDR1 as SGHAT and CDR2 as FQNNGV. This CDR3 has 16 residues. Deletions cut 4 bases from V and 1 base from J, with 14 bases between. The CDR3 coding sequence is TGTGCCAGCAGCTCGGACGGAGGCTGGTCTGGAAACACCATATATTTT. This codes for CASSSDGGWSGNTIYF.

This clone showed up just a few times. The chain has TRBV19 and TRBJ2-7; 9 bases are shared with TRBD1. Germline V CDR1 and CDR2: LNHDA, SQIVND (reference sequence). The CDR3 covers 12 residues. J lost 5 bases, V lost 8 bases, and 4 bases had no gene match. The CDR3 spells CASRDRVDEQYF. The DNA of the CDR3 is TGTGCCAGTCGGGACAGGGTAGACGAGCAGTACTTC.

V is TRBV11-3 and J is TRBJ1-6, with 10 bases aligning to TRBD1. Looked up from germline, CDR1 is SGHNT and CDR2 is YENEEA. The CDR3 sequence is 14 residues long. After removal of 1 base from V and 9 bases from J, the junction contained 0 bases not matched to a gene. This CDR3 reads CASSLGTGGSPLHF. CDR3 bases: TGTGCCAGCAGCTTAGGGACAGGGGGTTCACCCCTCCACTTT.

CDR3 bases: TGTGCCAGCAGTGGCGAGACAGGGTACAATGAGCAGTTCTTC. Translated: CASSGETGYNEQFF. The chain employs TRBV6-6 and TRBJ2-1, with 7 bases matching TRBD1. The ends lost 5 bases at V and 4 bases at J; junction bases unmatched: 5. The CDR3 consists of 14 residues. CDR1 and CDR2 from the germline V gene are MNHNY and SVGAGI (reference sequence).